This TCR beta chain stems from a study of OX40 agonist ivuxolimab in advanced cancers. A word on this clone: Its antigen is currently unknown.

Assay: immunoSEQ multiplex PCR; the TCRdb copy retains only in-frame clones and omits some. The sample carries roughly 5,000 clones, 90% recorded once. Study outcomes and limitations: Averaging showed that CD8+ T cells had more expanded clones than CD4+ did.

Excluded were patients having autoimmune disease history or systemic immunosuppression. The germline V and J ends were trimmed by 0 bases and 8 bases, with 13 bases remaining between them. The CDR3 totals 15 residues. Germline CDR1 LNHNV, CDR2 YYDKDF (reference sequence). Sequences were derived from CD4+ or CD8+ T cells sorted from blood, sampled in a trial of the OX40 agonist ivuxolimab. This sequence joins TRBV15 and TRBJ1-4; D not certain. The sequence was collected from an adult with an advanced solid tumor such as melanoma, head and neck, liver or kidney cancer. CDR3 nucleotide sequence: TGTGCCACCAGCAGAGATCGGCAGGCGGGGGAAAAACTGTTTTTT. Amino acid sequence: CATSRDRQAGEKLFF.